A selection of T cell receptor beta chains follows, all from one sample in a study of T cell changes during pregnancy in multiple sclerosis. TCRdb keeps only in-frame clones here, not all; method: immunoSEQ multiplex PCR. The sample includes 30,000 to 40,000 clones, roughly 91% of them seen just once. The source was CD8+ T cells from peripheral blood mononuclear cells, collected in the third trimester of pregnancy. The receptors were gathered from a female donor with multiple sclerosis, enrolled in a pregnancy study. Each CDR3 is given with its conserved first and last residue.

TRBJ2-3 | TRBV6-4 | CASSTSGGRDTQYF
TRBJ1-5 | TRBV28 | CASRGTGGDQPQHF
TRBJ2-1 | TRBV27 | CASSLSWGGEQFF
TRBJ2-1 | TRBV7-9 | CASSLWGGGNNNEQFF
TRBJ2-3 | TRBV11-2 | CASSKTSGGITDTQYF
TRBJ2-7 | TRBV20-1 | CSATTGYEQYF
TRBJ2-1 | TRBV25-1 | CASSLAGAYNEQFF
TRBJ1-2 | TRBV6-6 | CASSLPLEYGYTF
TRBJ2-1 | TRBV27 | CATRTTAPYNEQFF
TRBJ1-1 | TRBV13 | CASSLGPGGGTEAFF
TRBJ2-2 | TRBV4-1 | CASSQTTGTGHPQGTGELFF
TRBJ1-5 | TRBV27 | CASRRTGSNQPQHF
TRBJ1-4 | TRBV19 | CASSTPGQGDNEKLFF
TRBJ2-4 | TRBV2 | CASSGSKGLAKNIQYF
TRBJ1-1 | TRBV4-1 | CASSSGGTEAFF
TRBJ2-5 | TRBV29-1 | CSVDGTHKETQYF
TRBJ2-3 | TRBV5-6 | CASSLADGDTDTQYF
TRBJ1-1 | TRBV9 | CASSSGAGIEAFF
TRBJ2-7 | TRBV20-1 | CSASPLEQYF
TRBJ1-4 | TRBV11-3 | CASSLEGTGDEKLFF
TRBJ1-1 | TRBV10-3 | CAISDGGPGGTEAFF
TRBJ1-1 | TRBV5-6 | CASSWTGVSEAFF
TRBJ2-1 | TRBV7-3 | CASSKTGDDEQFF
TRBJ1-5 | TRBV19 | CASSKGSNQPQHF
TRBJ2-1 | TRBV7-8 | CASSLVEGDKSSYNEQFF
TRBJ1-2 | TRBV4-1 | CASSQDRSLFYGYTF
TRBJ1-2 | TRBV27 | CASSRTGHQGYTF
TRBJ1-6 | TRBV7-8 | CASSPNDWSPLHF
TRBJ1-1 | TRBV27 | CASSWWQNNTEAFF
TRBJ2-6 | TRBV13 | CASSPETGISGANVLTF
TRBJ2-4 | TRBV19 | CASHPGGIVNIQYF
TRBJ2-2 | TRBV11-3 | CASSTRSRGRDTGELFF
TRBJ2-7 | TRBV5-5 | CASSFGGSYEQYF
TRBJ1-1 | TRBV7-9 | CASTPGGSAEAFF
TRBJ1-1 | TRBV6-1 | CASSEGQENTEAFF
TRBJ2-7 | TRBV6-5 | CASSYSGGQGYEQYF
TRBJ2-1 | TRBV5-1 | CASSLTGGIDEQFF
TRBJ2-5 | TRBV5-1 | CASSVGQKQETQYF
TRBJ2-5 | TRBV29-1 | CSVELYGGKETQYF
TRBJ1-2 | TRBV7-9 | CASSSNRPTGFNYGYTF
TRBJ2-7 | TRBV10-2 | CASFRDIPYEQYF
TRBJ2-5 | TRBV12-5 | CASGPLPETQYF
TRBJ2-7 | TRBV28 | CASSTTMGIYEQYF
TRBJ2-2 | TRBV6-1 | CASSGASGGAGELFF
TRBJ2-1 | TRBV19 | CASSIAPSGGNEQFF
TRBJ2-5 | TRBV6-6 | CASSYSGFQETQYF
TRBJ2-7 | TRBV5-5 | CASSVTRDPSEQYF
TRBJ1-1 | TRBV7-9 | CASRLLVAEAFF
TRBJ2-3 | TRBV4-1 | CASSQDQSGGQRYTQYF
TRBJ1-4 | TRBV15 | CATSRANGGFGEKLFF
. | TRBV4-1 | CASSQGQGPGYEQYF
TRBJ2-3 | TRBV7-9 | CASSFPSTSTDTQYF
TRBJ1-3 | TRBV30 | CAWRAAGNTIYF
TRBJ1-1 | TRBV19 | CASSIGGPPTEAFF
TRBJ2-7 | TRBV7-9 | CADGHPYSYEQYF
TRBJ1-1 | TRBV5-1 | CASRVQGQVFGYTEAFF
TRBJ2-1 | TRBV9 | CASSPNLSGGEVDEQFF
TRBJ1-3 | TRBV13 | CASSPWGSEGAGDTIYF